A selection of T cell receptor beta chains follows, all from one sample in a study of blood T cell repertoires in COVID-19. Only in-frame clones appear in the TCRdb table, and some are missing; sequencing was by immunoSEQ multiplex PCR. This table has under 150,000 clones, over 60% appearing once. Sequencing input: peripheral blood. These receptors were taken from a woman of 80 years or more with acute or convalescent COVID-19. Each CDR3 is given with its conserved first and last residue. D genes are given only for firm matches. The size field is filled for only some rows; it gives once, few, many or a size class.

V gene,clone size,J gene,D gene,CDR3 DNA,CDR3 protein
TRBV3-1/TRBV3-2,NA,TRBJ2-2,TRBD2,TGTGCCAGCAGCTTGGGACTAGCGGGAGGAGACACCGGGGAGCTGTTTTTT,CASSLGLAGGDTGELFF
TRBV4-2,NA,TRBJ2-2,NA,TGTGCCAGCAGCCAAGATTCGGGGAGGCGGGGTAACACCGGGGAGCTGTTTTTT,CASSQDSGRRGNTGELFF
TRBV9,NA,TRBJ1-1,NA,TGTGCCAGCAGCGTAGCAGGTTCGTGGACTGAAGCTTTCTTT,CASSVAGSWTEAFF
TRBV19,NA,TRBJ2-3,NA,TGTGCCAGTAATTTCGGGGGGCGCACAGATACGCAGTATTTT,CASNFGGRTDTQYF
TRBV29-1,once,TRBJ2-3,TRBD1,TGCAGCGTTGAAGATCAAAGGACAGGAGCATCAGATACGCAGTATTTT,CSVEDQRTGASDTQYF
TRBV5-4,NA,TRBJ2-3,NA,TGTGCCAGCAGCTTCTCCGGGGATACGCAGTATTTT,CASSFSGDTQYF
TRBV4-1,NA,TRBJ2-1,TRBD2,TGCGCCAGCAGCCGGATACTAGCGAGCTACAATGAGCAGTTCTTC,CASSRILASYNEQFF
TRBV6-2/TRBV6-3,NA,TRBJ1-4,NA,TGTGCCAGCAGTCCGGCGGCCGAAAAACTGTTTTTT,CASSPAAEKLFF
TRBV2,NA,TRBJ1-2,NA,TGTGCCAGCAGGGAACTCGAGACATTTAACTATGGCTACACCTTC,CASRELETFNYGYTF
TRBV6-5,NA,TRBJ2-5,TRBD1,TGTGCCAGCAGGGGGACAGGACAAGAGACCCAGTACTTC,CASRGTGQETQYF
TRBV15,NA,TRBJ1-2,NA,TGTGCCACCAGCAACGGACTTAACTATGGCTACACCTTC,CATSNGLNYGYTF
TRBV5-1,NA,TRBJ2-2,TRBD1,TGCGCCAGCAGGGTTACAGGGGGCAACACCGGGGAGCTGTTTTTT,CASRVTGGNTGELFF
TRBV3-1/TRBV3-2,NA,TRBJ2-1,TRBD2,TGTGCCAGCAGCCCTACGGGGGGCTACAATGAGCAGTTCTTC,CASSPTGGYNEQFF
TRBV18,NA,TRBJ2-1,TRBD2,TGTGCCAGCTCACCACCTCCGACTAGCCCCCGACCCGATGAGCAGTTCTTC,CASSPPPTSPRPDEQFF
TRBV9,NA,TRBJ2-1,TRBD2,TGTGCCAGCAGCGTAAAAGCGGGGGGCTCCTACAATGAGCAGTTCTTC,CASSVKAGGSYNEQFF
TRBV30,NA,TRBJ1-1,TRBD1,TGTGCCTGGAAACAGACAGGGTTGGGCACTGAAGCTTTCTTT,CAWKQTGLGTEAFF
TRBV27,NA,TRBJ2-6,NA,TGTGCCAGCAGTTTATGGTCAGGCTCTGGGGCCAACGTCCTGACTTTC,CASSLWSGSGANVLTF
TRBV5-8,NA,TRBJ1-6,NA,TGTGCCAGCAGCTTCGGCGATCGGGATTCACCCCTCCACTTT,CASSFGDRDSPLHF
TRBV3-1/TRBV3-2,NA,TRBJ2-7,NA,TGTGCCAGCAGCGACGACAGAACCTACGAGCAGTACTTC,CASSDDRTYEQYF
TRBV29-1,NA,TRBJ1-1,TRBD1,TGCAGCGTGGACGACAGGGGTTCTGAAGCTTTCTTT,CSVDDRGSEAFF
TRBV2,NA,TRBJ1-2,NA,TGTGCCAGCAGTGATGAGGCGGCAACCACTAACTATGGCTACACCTTC,CASSDEAATTNYGYTF
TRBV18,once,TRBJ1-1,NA,TGTGCCAGCTCACCGATCATCGGGACACTGAACACTGAAGCTTTCTTT,CASSPIIGTLNTEAFF
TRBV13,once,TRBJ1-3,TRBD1,TGTGCCAGCAGCTCCAGGGGGCTGGATGGAAACACCATATATTTT,CASSSRGLDGNTIYF
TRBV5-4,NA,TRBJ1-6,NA,TGTGCCAGCAGCCTGCGACAGGTCATCGGCCATTCACCCCTCCACTTT,CASSLRQVIGHSPLHF
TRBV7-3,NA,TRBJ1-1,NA,TGTGCCAGCAGCCCAGCGGGACGGACTGAAGCTTTCTTT,CASSPAGRTEAFF
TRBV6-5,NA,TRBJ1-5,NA,TGTGCCAGCAGTTACTCTTACATGAATCAGCCCCAGCATTTT,CASSYSYMNQPQHF
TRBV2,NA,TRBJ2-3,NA,TGTGCCAGCAGTGAGTACGGAGATACGCAGTATTTT,CASSEYGDTQYF
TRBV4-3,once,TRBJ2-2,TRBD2,TGCGCCAGCAGCCAGGGCCTCCCGGGGGGCACCGGGGAGCTGTTTTTT,CASSQGLPGGTGELFF
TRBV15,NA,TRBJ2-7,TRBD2,TGTGCCACCAGCAGAGGCGGCGGGGGGGCCTACGAGCAGTACTTC,CATSRGGGGAYEQYF
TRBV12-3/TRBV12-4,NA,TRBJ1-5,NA,TGTGCCAGCAGCCGAACAGTTAATCAGCCCCAGCATTTT,CASSRTVNQPQHF
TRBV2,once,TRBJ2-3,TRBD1,TGTGCCAGCACCCCGGACAGGAACACAGATACGCAGTATTTT,CASTPDRNTDTQYF
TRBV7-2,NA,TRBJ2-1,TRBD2,TGTGCCAGCAGCCCGGGCGCGGGACTAGCGGGAGGACCAGCAAATGAGCAGTTCTTC,CASSPGAGLAGGPANEQFF
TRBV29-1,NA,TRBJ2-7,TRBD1,TGCAGCGTTGACTTACAGGGGTTCCACGAGCAGTACTTC,CSVDLQGFHEQYF
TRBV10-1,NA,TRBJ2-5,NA,TGCGCCAGTAACCGGGACATTCACGAGACCCAGTACTTC,CASNRDIHETQYF
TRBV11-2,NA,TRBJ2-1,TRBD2,TGTGCCAGCAGCTCCCGACTAGCGGGGGTTTACAATGAGCAGTTCTTC,CASSSRLAGVYNEQFF
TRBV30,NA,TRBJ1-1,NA,TGTGCCTGGAGTGTACAGGGGAACACTGAAGCTTTCTTT,CAWSVQGNTEAFF
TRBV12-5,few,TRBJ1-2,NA,TGTGCTAGTGGTTCAGCGGGGACCTATGGCTACACCTTC,CASGSAGTYGYTF
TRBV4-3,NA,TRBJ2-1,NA,TGCGCCAGCAGCCTGGGGGGACAGAACCGGAATGAGCAGTTCTTC,CASSLGGQNRNEQFF
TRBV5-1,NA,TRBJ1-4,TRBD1,TGCGCCAGCAGCTTGCAGACAGGGATTGATGAAAAACTGTTTTTT,CASSLQTGIDEKLFF
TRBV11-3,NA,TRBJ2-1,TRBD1,TGTGCCAGCAGCTTATACGGGACAGGGGACAATGAGCAGTTCTTC,CASSLYGTGDNEQFF